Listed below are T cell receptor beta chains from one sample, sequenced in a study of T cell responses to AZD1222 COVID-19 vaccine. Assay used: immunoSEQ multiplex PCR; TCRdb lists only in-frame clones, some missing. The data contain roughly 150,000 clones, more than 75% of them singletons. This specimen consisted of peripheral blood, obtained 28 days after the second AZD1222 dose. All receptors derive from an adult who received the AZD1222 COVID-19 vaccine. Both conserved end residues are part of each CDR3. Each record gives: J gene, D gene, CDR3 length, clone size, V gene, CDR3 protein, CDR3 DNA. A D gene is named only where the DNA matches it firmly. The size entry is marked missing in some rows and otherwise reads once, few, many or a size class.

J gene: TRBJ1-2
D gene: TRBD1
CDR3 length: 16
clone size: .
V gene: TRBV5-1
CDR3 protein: CASRRPQGDGNYGYTF
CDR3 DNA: TGCGCCAGCAGACGCCCCCAGGGGGATGGTAACTATGGCTACACCTTC

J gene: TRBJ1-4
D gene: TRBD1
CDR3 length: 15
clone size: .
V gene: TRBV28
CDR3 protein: CASSFGGGTNEKLFF
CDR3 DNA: TGTGCCAGCAGTTTCGGAGGGGGCACTAATGAAAAACTGTTTTTT

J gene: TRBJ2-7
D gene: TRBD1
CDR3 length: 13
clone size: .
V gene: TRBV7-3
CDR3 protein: CASSQTDRGEQYF
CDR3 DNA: TGTGCCAGCAGCCAAACGGACAGGGGCGAGCAGTACTTC

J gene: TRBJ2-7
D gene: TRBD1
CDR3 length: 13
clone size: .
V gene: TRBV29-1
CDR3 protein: CSVSDRAGYEQYF
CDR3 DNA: TGCAGCGTGTCGGACAGGGCGGGTTACGAGCAGTACTTC

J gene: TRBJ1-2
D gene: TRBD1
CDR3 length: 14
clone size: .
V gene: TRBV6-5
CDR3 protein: CASTAGQGYYGYTF
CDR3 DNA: TGTGCCAGCACTGCGGGACAGGGTTACTATGGCTACACCTTC

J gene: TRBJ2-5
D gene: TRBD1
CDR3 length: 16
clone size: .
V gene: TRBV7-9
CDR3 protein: CASSARDRGQGETQYF
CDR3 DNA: TGTGCCAGCAGCGCCCGGGACAGGGGGCAGGGAGAGACCCAGTACTTC

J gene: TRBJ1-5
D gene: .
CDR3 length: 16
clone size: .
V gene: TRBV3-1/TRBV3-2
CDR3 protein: CASSQGTPVGNQPQHF
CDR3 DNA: TGTGCCAGCAGCCAAGGAACCCCCGTGGGCAATCAGCCCCAGCATTTT

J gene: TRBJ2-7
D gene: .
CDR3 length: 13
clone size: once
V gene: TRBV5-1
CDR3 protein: CASSLEGIGKSYF
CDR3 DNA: TGCGCCAGCAGCTTGGAGGGGATTGGGAAGTCGTACTTC

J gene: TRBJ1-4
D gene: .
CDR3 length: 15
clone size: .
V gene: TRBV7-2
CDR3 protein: CASSVRTTTNEKLFF
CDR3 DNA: TGTGCCAGCAGCGTACGAACTACAACTAATGAAAAACTGTTTTTT

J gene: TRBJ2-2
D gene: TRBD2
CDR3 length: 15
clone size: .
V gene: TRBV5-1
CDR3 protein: CASSLASGNTGELFF
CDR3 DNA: TGCGCCAGCAGCTTGGCTAGCGGGAACACCGGGGAGCTGTTTTTT

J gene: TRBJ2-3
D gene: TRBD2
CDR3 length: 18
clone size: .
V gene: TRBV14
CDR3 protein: CASSQEGSGGPSTDTQYF
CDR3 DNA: TGTGCCAGCAGCCAAGAGGGTAGCGGGGGGCCTAGCACAGATACGCAGTATTTT

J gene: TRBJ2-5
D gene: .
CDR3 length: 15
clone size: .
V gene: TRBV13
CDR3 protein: CASSLEGYKQETQYF
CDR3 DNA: TGTGCCAGCAGCTTAGAAGGCTATAAACAAGAGACCCAGTACTTC

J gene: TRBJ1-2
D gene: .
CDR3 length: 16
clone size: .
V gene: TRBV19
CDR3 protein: CASTPDRTRYNYGYTF
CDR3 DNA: TGTGCCAGTACCCCCGACAGGACTCGATACAACTATGGCTACACCTTC

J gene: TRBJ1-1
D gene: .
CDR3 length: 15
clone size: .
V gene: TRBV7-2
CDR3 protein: CASSLGSGGNTEAFF
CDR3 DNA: TGTGCCAGCAGCTTAGGGTCTGGAGGGAACACTGAAGCTTTCTTT

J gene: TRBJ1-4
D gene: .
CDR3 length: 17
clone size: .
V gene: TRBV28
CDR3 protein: CASSLAGRGHMTRKLFF
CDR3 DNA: TGTGCCAGCAGTTTAGCGGGGAGGGGACATATGACGCGAAAACTGTTTTTT

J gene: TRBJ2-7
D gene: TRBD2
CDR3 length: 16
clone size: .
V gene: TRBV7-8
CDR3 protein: CASSLTLAGVSYEQYF
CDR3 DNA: TGTGCCAGCAGCTTAACCCTAGCGGGAGTCTCCTACGAGCAGTACTTC

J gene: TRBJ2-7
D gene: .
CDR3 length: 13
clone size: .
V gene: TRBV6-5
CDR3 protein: CASSYLQGNEQYF
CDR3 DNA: TGTGCCAGCAGTTATTTACAGGGAAACGAGCAGTACTTC

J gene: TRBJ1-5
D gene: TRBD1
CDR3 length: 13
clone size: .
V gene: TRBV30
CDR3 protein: CAWRGQGPSPQHF
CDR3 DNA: TGTGCCTGGAGGGGACAGGGGCCCTCGCCCCAGCATTTT

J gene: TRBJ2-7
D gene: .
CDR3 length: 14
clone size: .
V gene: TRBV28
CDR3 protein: CASSFNLGSYEQYF
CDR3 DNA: TGTGCCAGCAGTTTTAACTTGGGCTCCTACGAGCAGTACTTC

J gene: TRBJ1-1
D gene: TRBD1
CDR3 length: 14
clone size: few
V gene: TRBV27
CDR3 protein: CARRKQGADTEAFF
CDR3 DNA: TGTGCCAGAAGAAAACAGGGGGCGGACACTGAAGCTTTCTTT

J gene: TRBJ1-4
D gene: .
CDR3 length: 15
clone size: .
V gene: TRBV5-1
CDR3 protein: CASSLSSQGNEKLFF
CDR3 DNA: TGCGCCAGCAGCTTGTCCTCTCAGGGTAATGAAAAACTGTTTTTT

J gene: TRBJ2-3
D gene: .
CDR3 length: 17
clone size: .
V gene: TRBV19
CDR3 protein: CASSTRSGQLDRDTQYF
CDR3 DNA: TGTGCCAGTAGTACCCGATCGGGTCAGCTAGACAGAGATACGCAGTATTTT

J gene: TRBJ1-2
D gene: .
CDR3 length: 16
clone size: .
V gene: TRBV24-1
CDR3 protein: CATSGGDSKSSYGYTF
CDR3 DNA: TGTGCCACCAGTGGGGGCGACTCCAAGTCTAGCTATGGCTACACCTTC

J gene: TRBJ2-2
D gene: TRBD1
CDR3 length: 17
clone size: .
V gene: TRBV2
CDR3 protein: CASRPTAGTGFIGELFF
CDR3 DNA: TGTGCCAGCAGACCCACCGCCGGGACAGGGTTTATCGGGGAGCTGTTTTTT

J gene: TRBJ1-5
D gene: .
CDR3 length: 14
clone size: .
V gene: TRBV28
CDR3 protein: CASSLSEAGQPQHF
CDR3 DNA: TGTGCCAGCAGTCTCTCCGAGGCGGGTCAGCCCCAGCATTTT

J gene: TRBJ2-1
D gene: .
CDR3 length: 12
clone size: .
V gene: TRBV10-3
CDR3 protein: CAIRGTNNEQFF
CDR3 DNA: TGTGCCATCAGGGGGACAAACAATGAGCAGTTCTTC

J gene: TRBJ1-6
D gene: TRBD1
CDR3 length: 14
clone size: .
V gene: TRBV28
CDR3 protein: CASSSGQLDSPLHF
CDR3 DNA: TGTGCCAGCAGTTCGGGACAGTTGGATTCACCCCTCCACTTT

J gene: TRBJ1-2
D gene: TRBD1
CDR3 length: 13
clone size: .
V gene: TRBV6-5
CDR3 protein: CASSYFQGGGYTF
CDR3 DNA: TGTGCCAGCAGTTACTTTCAGGGGGGAGGCTACACCTTC

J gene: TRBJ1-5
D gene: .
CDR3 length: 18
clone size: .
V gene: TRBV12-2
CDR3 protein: CASRCLARINRIYQPQHF
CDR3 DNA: TGTGCAAGTCGTTGCCTAGCGCGAATAAACAGGATCTATCAGCCCCAGCATTTT

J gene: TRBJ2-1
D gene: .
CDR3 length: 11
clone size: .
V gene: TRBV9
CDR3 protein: CASSVVNEQFF
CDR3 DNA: TGTGCCAGCAGCGTAGTGAATGAGCAGTTCTTC

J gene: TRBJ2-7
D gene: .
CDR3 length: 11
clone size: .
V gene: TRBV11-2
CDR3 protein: CASSYGPEQYF
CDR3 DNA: TGTGCCAGCAGCTACGGGCCCGAGCAGTACTTC

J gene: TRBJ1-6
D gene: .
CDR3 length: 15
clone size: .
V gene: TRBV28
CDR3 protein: CASSADTGGGSPLHF
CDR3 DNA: TGTGCCAGCAGTGCGGACACTGGAGGAGGGTCACCCCTCCACTTT

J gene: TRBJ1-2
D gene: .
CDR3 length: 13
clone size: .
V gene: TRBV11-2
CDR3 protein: CASSHRTAPRYTF
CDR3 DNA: TGTGCCAGCAGCCATCGGACAGCCCCCCGCTACACCTTC